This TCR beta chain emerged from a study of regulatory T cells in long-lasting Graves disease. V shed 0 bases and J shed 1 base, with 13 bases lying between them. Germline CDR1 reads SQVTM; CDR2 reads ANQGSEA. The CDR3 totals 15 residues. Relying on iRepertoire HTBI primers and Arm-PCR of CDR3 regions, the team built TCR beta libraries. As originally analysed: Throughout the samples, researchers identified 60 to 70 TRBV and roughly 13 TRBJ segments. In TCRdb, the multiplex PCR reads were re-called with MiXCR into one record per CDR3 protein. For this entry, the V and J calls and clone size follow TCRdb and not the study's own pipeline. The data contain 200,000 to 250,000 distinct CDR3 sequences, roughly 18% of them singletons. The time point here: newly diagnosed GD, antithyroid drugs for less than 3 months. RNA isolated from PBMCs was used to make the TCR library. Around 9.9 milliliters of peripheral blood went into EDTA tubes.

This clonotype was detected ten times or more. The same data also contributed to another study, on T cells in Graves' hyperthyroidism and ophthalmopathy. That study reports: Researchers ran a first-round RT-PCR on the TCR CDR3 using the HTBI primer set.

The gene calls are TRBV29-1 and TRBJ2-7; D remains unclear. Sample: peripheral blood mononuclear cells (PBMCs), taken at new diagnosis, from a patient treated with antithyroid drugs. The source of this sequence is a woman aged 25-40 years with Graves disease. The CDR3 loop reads CSVEDRNGRSYEQYF. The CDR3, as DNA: TGCAGCGTTGAAGATAGGAACGGCAGGTCCTACGAGCAGTACTTC.